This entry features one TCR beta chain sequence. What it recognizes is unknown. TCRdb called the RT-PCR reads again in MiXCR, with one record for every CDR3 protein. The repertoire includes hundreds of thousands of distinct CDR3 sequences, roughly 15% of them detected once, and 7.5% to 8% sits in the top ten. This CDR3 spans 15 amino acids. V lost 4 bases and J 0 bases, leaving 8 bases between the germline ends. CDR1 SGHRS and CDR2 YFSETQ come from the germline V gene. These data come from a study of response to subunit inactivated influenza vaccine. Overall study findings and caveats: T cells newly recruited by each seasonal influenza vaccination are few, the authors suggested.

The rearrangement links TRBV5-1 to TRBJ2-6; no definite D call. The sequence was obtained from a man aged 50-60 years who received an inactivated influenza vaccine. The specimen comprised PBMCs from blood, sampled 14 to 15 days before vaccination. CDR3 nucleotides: TGCGCCAGCAGCCTACAGCGCTCTGGGGCCAACGTCCTGACTTTC. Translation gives CASSLQRSGANVLTF.